The 27 T cell receptor beta chains listed next were all sequenced from one sample in a study of blood T cell repertoires in COVID-19 (dated by TCRdb to the early 2020s). Receptor amplification or capture employed the immunoSEQ multiplex PCR assay. TCRdb took over this immuneACCESS table, retaining in-frame rearrangements with V and J assigned. Such tables are incomplete; in checked studies, under half of the missing clones stem from an unresolved V gene, and the remainder is unexplained. The sample profile shows some 250,000 clones; around 85% of them were found once. The top ten clonotypes cover more than 2.5% of the sample. Sequenced material: peripheral blood. The source of these receptors is a woman younger than 45 who had recovered from COVID-19.

The chain combines TRBV7-9 with TRBJ2-7, with 7 bases that match TRBD1. This CDR3 contains 14 residues. Germline CDR1 and CDR2: SEHNR and FQNEAQ (reference sequence). Trimming cost V 3 bases and J 0 bases; bases outside gene matches: 2. This chain's CDR3 is CASSFPGGSYEQYF. The CDR3 nucleotides are TGTGCCAGCAGCTTCCCAGGGGGCTCCTACGAGCAGTACTTC.

The rearrangement joins TRBV13 to TRBJ2-7; D remains ambiguous. The CDR3 covers 14 residues. Germline CDR1 PRHDT, CDR2 FYEKMQ (reference sequence). With 0 bases removed from V and 4 bases from J, the gap between germline ends came to 10 bases. DNA of the CDR3: TGTGCCAGCAGCTTAGGCCAGGTGGATTACGAGCAGTACTTC. Its translation is CASSLGQVDYEQYF.

The genes are TRBV6-5 and TRBJ1-3, with TRBD1 matching 8 bases. This CDR3 has 15 amino acids. Germline assignment: CDR1 MNHEY and CDR2 SVGAGI. The V gene end was trimmed by 4 bases and the J gene end by 2 bases; junction bases not matched to a gene: 4. This chain's CDR3 is CASSSDREPGNTIYF. The CDR3, as DNA: TGTGCCAGCAGTTCGGACAGGGAACCTGGAAACACCATATATTTT.

This clone showed up many times. The chain joins TRBV7-2 to TRBJ2-7; unclear D gene. The CDR3 runs 15 residues. V was pared by 5 bases and J by 4 bases, with 18 bases between. In germline, CDR1 is SGHTA, CDR2 FQGNSA. CDR3: CASSPRPPRSYEQYF. The CDR3 region has the DNA TGTGCCAGCAGCCCCCGACCGCCTAGGAGTTACGAGCAGTACTTC.

The rearrangement uses TRBV9 and TRBJ2-1, with 12 bases aligning to TRBD2. The CDR3 consists of 18 residues. Losses at the gene ends were 1 base for V and 7 bases for J; bases not matched to a gene: 12. CDR1 SGDLS and CDR2 YYNGEE come from the germline V gene. The CDR3 sequence is CASSVRPSGGATPNEQFF. The DNA of the CDR3 is TGTGCCAGCAGCGTACGGCCTAGCGGGGGGGCGACTCCTAATGAGCAGTTCTTC.

This clone was seen just once. The V gene is TRBV6-2 or TRBV6-3, the J gene TRBJ2-5, with D uncertain. Trimming left V 1 base short and J 0 bases short, with 9 bases between. The CDR3 is 15 amino acids. The germline gives CDR1 MNHEY, CDR2 SVGEGT. The CDR3 sequence: CASSYFGGHQETQYF. The CDR3 DNA is TGTGCCAGCAGTTACTTTGGCGGTCACCAAGAGACCCAGTACTTC.

The chain couples TRBV5-1 to TRBJ2-5; TRBD1 matches 9 bases. Germline V gives CDR1 SGHRS, CDR2 YFSETQ. The CDR3 runs to 14 residues. V shed 0 bases, J shed 7 bases, and the junction held 4 bases outside the gene matches. The CDR3 loop is CASSLGTGEGTQYF. The CDR3 bases are TGCGCCAGCAGCTTGGGGACAGGGGAAGGGACCCAGTACTTC.

The V call is TRBV6-1, the J call TRBJ1-6; D remains unclear. The CDR3 is 14 amino acids. The V end lost 2 bases, the J end lost 10 bases, and 12 bases lay between the germline ends. Germline V CDR1 and CDR2: MNHNS, SASEGT. CDR3 coding DNA: TGTGCCAGCAGTGAAACTTACAGATGGTCACCCCTCCACTTT. This encodes CASSETYRWSPLHF.

J is TRBJ2-7 and V is TRBV5-5, with 10 bases identical to TRBD2. This CDR3 comprises 14 residues. Germline CDR1 reads SGHKS; CDR2 reads YYEKEE (reference sequence). V gave up 3 bases and J gave up 4 bases; unmatched junction bases: 4. The CDR3 region has the DNA TGTGCCAGCAGCTCCTCTAGCGGGGGTTACGAGCAGTACTTC. It translates to CASSSSSGGYEQYF.

This clone appeared a few times. The chain joins TRBV5-1 to TRBJ2-2, with TRBD2 as a possible D gene (6 bases). The V gene lost 1 base and the J gene lost 6 bases, with 16 bases spanning the gap. CDR1 is SGHRS, CDR2 YFSETQ, per germline. The CDR3 totals 16 residues. CDR3: CASSLSWAGIAGELFF. The CDR3 coding sequence is TGCGCCAGCAGCTTGAGTTGGGCGGGAATTGCCGGGGAGCTGTTTTTT.

The chain recombines TRBV4-1 with TRBJ2-3; 7 bases map to TRBD1. J was trimmed by 1 base and V by 0 bases; bases with no gene match: 4. CDR1 MGHRA and CDR2 YSYEKL come from the germline V gene. This CDR3 has 16 residues. CDR3 sequence: CASSQDPGTGTDTQYF. CDR3 sequence (DNA): TGCGCCAGCAGCCAAGACCCCGGGACAGGCACAGATACGCAGTATTTT.

This chain joins TRBV5-4 and TRBJ2-1, with D possibly being TRBD1 (6 bases). Between the trimmed V and J ends, which lost 3 bases and 6 bases, there was a span of 16 bases. CDR1 is SGHNT, CDR2 YYREEE, per germline (reference sequence). This CDR3 contains 15 residues. CDR3 region: CASSSYRVIGNEQFF. In DNA form, the CDR3 reads TGTGCCAGCAGCTCCTACAGGGTGATTGGCAATGAGCAGTTCTTC.

The V and J genes are TRBV2 and TRBJ2-2, with 12 bases matching TRBD2. V trimming: 6 bases; J trimming: 7 bases; junction bases outside the gene matches: 9. Germline V gene data show CDR1 as SNHLY and CDR2 as FYNNEI. This CDR3 is 16 amino acids long. CDR3 protein: CASRPTSGGSGGELFF. CDR3 nucleotide sequence: TGTGCCAGCAGGCCGACTAGCGGGGGATCTGGCGGGGAGCTGTTTTTT.

The chain couples TRBV3-1 (or the pseudogene TRBV3-2) to TRBJ2-1, with 7 positions matching TRBD1. Germline V lookup: CDR1 LGHDT, CDR2 YNNKEL (reference sequence). This CDR3 has 14 amino acids. Trimming removed 4 bases from V and 3 bases from J; junction bases left unmatched: 3. The DNA of the CDR3 is TGTGCCAGCAGCCCAGGGACAGACTACAATGAGCAGTTCTTC. Translation: CASSPGTDYNEQFF.

On this clone: At one of its ends the junction is not consistent with the germline gene, which may arise from a read error. This chain joins TRBV4-1 and TRBJ1-5; D is perhaps TRBD1 (5 bases). The CDR3 spans 16 residues. Germline V gives CDR1 MGHRA, CDR2 YSYEKL. CDR3 nucleotide sequence: TGCGCCCGCAGCGGGGGGGAGGAGGGCCCCAATCAGCCCCAGCATTTT. Protein product: CARSGGEEGPNQPQHF.

The rearrangement joins TRBV10-3 to TRBJ2-3, with D maybe TRBD2 (5 bases). Trimming left V 10 bases short and J 2 bases short, with 7 bases between. This CDR3 contains 11 residues. The V gene's germline CDR1 is ENHRY and CDR2 SYGVKD. The CDR3 loop is CANGDTDTQYF. Written as DNA, the CDR3 is TGTGCCAACGGGGACACAGATACGCAGTATTTT.

V and J are TRBV5-6 and TRBJ1-2; D not resolved. V was pared by 2 bases and J by 2 bases, with 10 bases between. Germline V gene sequence: CDR1 SGHDT, CDR2 YYEEEE. The CDR3 has 14 amino acids. CDR3 protein: CASSFPLENYGYTF. In DNA, the CDR3 is TGTGCCAGCAGCTTCCCCTTAGAAAACTATGGCTACACCTTC. The full variable domain, rest sourced from reference TRBV5-6 and TRBJ1-2, is DAGVTQSPTHLIKTRGQQVTLRCSPKSGHDTVSWYQQALGQGPQFIFQYYEEEERQRGNFPDRFSGHQFPNYSSELNVNALLLGDSALYLCASSFPLENYGYTFGSGTRLTVV.

This chain links TRBV15 with TRBJ1-1; D call uncertain. Germline V gives CDR1 LNHNV, CDR2 YYDKDF (reference sequence). The CDR3 consists of 15 residues. Trimming cost V 1 base and J 3 bases, with 12 bases left between them. Here the CDR3 DNA reads TGTGCCACCAGCAGAGGCGACACCCCGGACACTGAAGCTTTCTTT. Its protein is CATSRGDTPDTEAFF.

The chain links TRBV10-2 to TRBJ1-1; D is unresolved. The CDR3 extends over 15 amino acids. Per germline, CDR1 WSHSY and CDR2 SAAADI. V dropped 6 bases and J dropped 0 bases, with 14 bases sitting between them. CDR3 residues: CASRLSVTMNTEAFF. The DNA of the CDR3 is TGCGCCAGCAGACTATCGGTAACCATGAACACTGAAGCTTTCTTT.

The CDR3 coding sequence is TGCAGTGCCATTGAAAACATTCAGTACTTC. Its translation: CSAIENIQYF. This rearrangement joins TRBV20-1 to TRBJ2-4; unclear D gene. Germline loops: CDR1 DFQATT, CDR2 SNEGSKA (reference sequence). CDR3 size: 10 residues. Trimming cost V 6 bases and J 5 bases, with 5 bases left between them.

The rearrangement joins TRBV6-5 to TRBJ1-1; D gene unclear. Looked up from germline, CDR1 is MNHEY and CDR2 is SVGAGI. CDR3 size: 13 residues. V dropped 0 bases and J dropped 5 bases, with 7 bases sitting between them. The CDR3 sequence is CASSYSRTTEAFF. The CDR3 coding sequence is TGTGCCAGCAGTTACTCGAGAACGACTGAAGCTTTCTTT.

A note on this clone: Other DNA sequences in this sample translate to the same CDR3. The rearrangement uses TRBV5-4 and TRBJ2-5, with D hard to call. This CDR3 is 12 amino acids long. CDR1 and CDR2 (germline): SGHNT, YYREEE (reference sequence). Trimming shortened V by 3 bases and J by 1 base, and 4 bases separated the two germline ends. CDR3 nucleotides: TGTGCCAGCAGCTATAGCCAAGAGACCCAGTACTTC. It encodes CASSYSQETQYF.

This sequence joins TRBV3-1 (or the pseudogene TRBV3-2) and TRBJ2-1, with 8 bases matching TRBD2. The germline CDR1 and CDR2 sequences are LGHDT and YNNKEL (reference sequence). The CDR3 totals 16 residues. J gave up 2 bases and V 6 bases, and 9 bases lay outside the gene matches. Here the CDR3 DNA reads TGTGCCAGCAGACCCACGGTAGCGGGGACCTACAATGAGCAGTTCTTC. As protein: CASRPTVAGTYNEQFF.

The V call is TRBV19, the J call TRBJ1-1; D remains unclear. The V gene lost 1 base and the J gene lost 3 bases, with 12 bases spanning the gap. The CDR3 contains 15 residues. The V gene's germline CDR1 is LNHDA and CDR2 SQIVND (reference sequence). This CDR3 reads CASSIVRFGDTEAFF. As DNA, the CDR3 is TGTGCCAGTAGTATAGTGAGGTTCGGGGACACTGAAGCTTTCTTT.

On this clone: Sequence at one end of the junction differs from germline and may be a read error. The chain has TRBV3-1 (or the pseudogene TRBV3-2) and TRBJ1-4; 7 nucleotides agree with TRBD1. In germline, CDR1 is LGHDT, CDR2 YNNKEL (reference sequence). The CDR3 length is 14 residues. CDR3 sequence reads: CASSQETGTPISSF. CDR3 coding DNA: TGTGCCAGCAGCCAAGAGACAGGGACCCCCATTTCCTCTTTT.

This chain joins TRBV2 and TRBJ2-7, with a weak D call TRBD2 (6 bases). V was cut by 6 bases and J by 0 bases, with 12 bases left in between. The CDR3 contains 14 residues. Germline V gene lookup returns CDR1 SNHLY and CDR2 FYNNEI. CDR3 nucleotides: TGTGCCAGCAGGAACCCGGGAGACTCCTACGAGCAGTACTTC. Its protein product is CASRNPGDSYEQYF.

The chain has TRBV30 and TRBJ2-5; the D gene is possibly TRBD1 (6 bases). The CDR3 spans 13 residues. Germline V gene data show CDR1 as GTSNPN and CDR2 as SVGIG (reference sequence). V gave up 2 bases and J gave up 2 bases, with 9 bases separating them. CDR3 in DNA: TGTGCCTGGAGTCGTCAGGGGCAAGAGACCCAGTACTTC. The encoded protein is CAWSRQGQETQYF.